This is a list of T cell receptor beta chains from one sample in a study of CXCR4 blockade with PD-1 therapy in pancreatic cancer. The repertoire was sequenced with immunoSEQ multiplex PCR; TCRdb's copy has only in-frame clones and lacks some. This sample has 5,200 or so clones, with roughly 50% found just once. Sequenced input: tumor tissue. These TCRs come from a human donor with pancreatic ductal adenocarcinoma. The CDR3 runs from the conserved cysteine through the conserved F or W. D genes are given only for firm matches. Clone size, where shown, is once, few, many, or a class for clones that have expanded.

d_call | clone_size | j_call | v_call | cdr3_aa | cdr3_nt
TRBD1 | few | TRBJ2-2 | TRBV6-7 | CASRTGGSNTGELFF | TGTGCCAGCAGGACAGGGGGCTCGAACACCGGGGAGCTGTTTTTT
NA | NA | TRBJ1-1 | TRBV15 | CATSGPMRSTEAFF | TGTGCCACCAGCGGACCCATGAGGAGCACTGAAGCTTTCTTT
NA | NA | TRBJ1-3 | TRBV18 | CASSPGQGSGNTIYF | TGTGCCAGCTCACCAGGGCAGGGCTCTGGAAACACCATATATTTT
NA | NA | TRBJ2-5 | TRBV14 | CASSQERDEGFQETQYF | TGTGCCAGCAGCCAAGAACGGGACGAAGGGTTTCAAGAGACCCAGTACTTC
NA | few | TRBJ2-5 | TRBV1 | CTSSRPRRGVETQYF | TGCACCAGCAGCCGACCGCGGAGGGGCGTAGAGACCCAGTACTTC
NA | NA | TRBJ2-1 | TRBV6-8 | CASSAQAGNEQFF | TGTGCCAGCAGTGCGCAGGCGGGGAATGAGCAGTTCTTC
TRBD1 | NA | TRBJ2-7 | TRBV18 | CASSPPGQGYEQYF | TGTGCCAGCTCACCGCCGGGACAGGGCTACGAGCAGTACTTC
NA | NA | TRBJ1-4 | TRBV29-1 | CSVGGASNEKLFF | TGCAGCGTTGGGGGTGCCAGTAATGAAAAACTGTTTTTT
NA | NA | TRBJ1-1 | TRBV12-5 | CASGLEQGVEAFF | TGTGCTAGTGGGTTGGAACAGGGTGTCGAAGCTTTCTTT
NA | NA | TRBJ2-1 | TRBV18 | CANSPPGTPTNNEQFF | TGTGCCAACTCACCCCCCGGGACGCCAACGAACAATGAGCAGTTCTTC